These 27 T cell receptor beta chains were sequenced from one sample in a study of T cell changes during pregnancy in multiple sclerosis. Sequencing was performed with immunoSEQ multiplex PCR; in TCRdb, only in-frame clones are kept and a portion is missing. This table has around 80,000 clones, approximately 92% appearing once. Material: peripheral blood, obtained before pregnancy. These receptors were collected from a female donor with multiple sclerosis, enrolled in a pregnancy study.

The chain employs TRBV7-2 and TRBJ2-7; D possibly corresponds to TRBD2 (6 bases). The V and J ends lost 7 bases and 1 base respectively, with 8 bases between them. The CDR3 has 12 amino acids. Germline V CDR1 and CDR2: SGHTA, FQGNSA. The CDR3 spells CASTRESYEQYF. The CDR3 region has the DNA TGTGCCAGCACGCGGGAATCCTACGAGCAGTACTTC.

V usage is TRBV9 and J usage is TRBJ2-7; 9 positions match TRBD2. Trimming cost V 0 bases and J 5 bases; bases outside gene matches: 12. Germline-derived CDR1 and CDR2 are SGDLS and YYNGEE. This CDR3 region has 17 residues. The CDR3 DNA sequence: TGTGCCAGCAGCGTAGGCGGAGGTAGCGGGAGAAGAAACGAGCAGTACTTC. Its translation: CASSVGGGSGRRNEQYF.

J is TRBJ2-5 and V is TRBV5-6, with 9 bases identical to TRBD1. Germline V gene data show CDR1 as SGHDT and CDR2 as YYEEEE. This CDR3 is built from 13 residues. V was clipped by 4 bases and J by 7 bases; unmatched bases: 5. This chain's CDR3 is CASSDRGTRTQYF. CDR3 in DNA: TGTGCCAGCAGCGACAGGGGGACACGGACCCAGTACTTC. Drawing the rest from reference TRBV5-6 and TRBJ2-5, the complete variable domain is DAGVTQSPTHLIKTRGQQVTLRCSPKSGHDTVSWYQQALGQGPQFIFQYYEEEERQRGNFPDRFSGHQFPNYSSELNVNALLLGDSALYLCASSDRGTRTQYFGPGTRLLVL.

The V gene is TRBV6-1, the J gene TRBJ2-3; 9 bases map to TRBD2. This CDR3 contains 16 residues. CDR1 and CDR2 (germline): MNHNS, SASEGT. V dropped 2 bases and J dropped 0; count of bases not matched to a gene: 3. The CDR3 is CASSELAGHSTDTQYF. CDR3 sequence (DNA): TGTGCCAGCAGTGAACTAGCGGGACATAGCACAGATACGCAGTATTTT.

The chain couples TRBV18 to TRBJ1-2; 7 bases line up with TRBD1. The CDR3 is 16 amino acids. The ends lost 4 bases at V and 7 bases at J; junction bases unmatched: 15. CDR1 is KGHSH and CDR2 is LQKENI in the germline V gene. The CDR3 here is CASSLLSDRDKRGYTF. CDR3 coding DNA: TGTGCCAGCTCACTCCTTTCCGACAGGGATAAGCGTGGCTACACCTTC.

V gene TRBV4-3 combines with J gene TRBJ2-1, with TRBD2 as a possible D gene (5 bases). CDR3 length: 17 residues. V gave up 4 bases and J gave up 4 bases, with 20 bases separating them. Germline CDR1 reads LGHNA; CDR2 reads YSLEER. The CDR3 sequence: CASSPPPYRDEYNEQFF. In DNA form, the CDR3 reads TGCGCCAGCAGCCCCCCCCCTTACCGGGATGAATACAATGAGCAGTTCTTC.

V is TRBV4-3 and J is TRBJ2-7; 7 bases agree with TRBD1. Germline loops: CDR1 LGHNA, CDR2 YSLEER. V shed 3 bases, J shed 6 bases, and the junction held 11 bases outside the gene matches. There are 15 residues in the CDR3. As DNA, the CDR3 is TGCGCCAGCAGCCAGGACAGGCCGGGCGGCTTCGAGCAGTACTTC. Its translation is CASSQDRPGGFEQYF.

The CDR3 DNA sequence: TGTGCCAGCAAACTACTAGCGTCTAGCACAGATACGCAGTATTTT. Translation: CASKLLASSTDTQYF. The chain joins TRBV2 to TRBJ2-3, with TRBD2 identical over 7 bases. Germline loops: CDR1 SNHLY, CDR2 FYNNEI. The V gene end was trimmed by 7 bases and the J gene end by 0 bases; junction bases not matched to a gene: 7. This CDR3 region has 15 residues.

Comment on this clone: The sample holds other DNA sequences that translate to the same CDR3. The chain is built from TRBV7-9 and TRBJ2-2; D is undetermined. Germline values: CDR1 SEHNR, CDR2 FQNEAQ (reference sequence). The CDR3 contains 14 residues. Trimming stripped 0 bases from V and 2 bases from J, with 4 bases between. The CDR3 loop is CASSLASNTGELFF. CDR3 coding DNA: TGTGCCAGCAGCTTAGCGTCAAACACCGGGGAGCTGTTTTTT.

This clone was detected ten times or more. The chain couples TRBV7-9 to TRBJ2-3; D gene uncertain. V was cut by 1 base and J by 4 bases, with 6 bases left in between. This CDR3 spans 13 amino acids. Germline CDR1 reads SEHNR; CDR2 reads FQNEAQ (reference sequence). Written as DNA, the CDR3 is TGTGCCAGCAGCTTAGAACCGGCAGATACGCAGTATTTT. Protein: CASSLEPADTQYF.

The chain has TRBV30 and TRBJ1-5; TRBD1 might be the D (6 bases). Deletions cut 4 bases from V and 6 bases from J, with 19 bases between. The germline V gene encodes CDR1 GTSNPN and CDR2 SVGIG (reference sequence). This CDR3 contains 15 residues. CDR3 sequence reads: CAWTKAGVFGQPQHF. CDR3 DNA: TGTGCCTGGACAAAGGCAGGGGTATTCGGTCAGCCCCAGCATTTT.

The rearrangement links TRBV10-3 to TRBJ2-1; 10 bases align to TRBD2. V shed 8 bases, J shed 6 bases, and the junction held 10 bases outside the gene matches. The CDR3 sequence is 15 residues long. The V gene's germline CDR1 is ENHRY and CDR2 SYGVKD. DNA of the CDR3: TGTGCCATCGGGGATAGCGGGAGGCACGGCAATGAGCAGTTCTTC. Translation: CAIGDSGRHGNEQFF.

The chain joins TRBV11-2 to TRBJ2-3, with TRBD2 identical over 9 bases. This CDR3 is built from 16 residues. Germline values: CDR1 SGHAT, CDR2 FQNNGV. J lost 9 bases, V lost 6 bases, and 16 bases had no gene match. The CDR3 reads CASRPLAASGALTQYF. CDR3 sequence (DNA): TGTGCCAGCAGGCCTTTGGCGGCTAGCGGGGCCTTGACGCAGTATTTT. Full variable domain (rest looked up from reference TRBV11-2 and TRBJ2-3): EAGVAQSPRYKIIEKRQSVAFWCNPISGHATLYWYQQILGQGPKLLIQFQNNGVVDDSQLPKDRFSAERLKGVDSTLKIQPAKLEDSAVYLCASRPLAASGALTQYFGPGTRLTVL.

The chain recombines TRBV7-9 with TRBJ2-3, with TRBD2 identical over 7 bases. This CDR3 is 14 amino acids long. CDR1 is SEHNR, CDR2 FQNEAQ, per germline (reference sequence). J was trimmed by 4 bases and V by 5 bases; bases with no gene match: 6. CDR3 protein: CASSPPGGPDTQYF. The CDR3 region has the DNA TGTGCCAGCAGCCCCCCGGGGGGTCCAGATACGCAGTATTTT.

V gene TRBV7-6 combines with J gene TRBJ1-1; the D gene is possibly TRBD1 (5 bases). CDR3 length: 14 amino acids. V shed 3 bases and J shed 4 bases, with 12 bases lying between them. Germline V CDR1 and CDR2: SGHVS, FNYEAQ. Written as DNA, the CDR3 is TGTGCCAGCAGCTTGGGGCGGGGGTCCACTGAAGCTTTCTTT. Its protein product is CASSLGRGSTEAFF.

This clone is a singleton in its sample. The CDR3 is CTSSVRLAGVETQYF. The DNA for the CDR3 is TGTACCAGCAGCGTGCGACTAGCGGGAGTTGAGACCCAGTACTTC. The chain couples TRBV7-2 to TRBJ2-5; TRBD2 matches 12 bases. Losses at the gene ends were 5 bases for V and 5 bases for J; bases not matched to a gene: 6. The CDR3 contains 15 residues. The germline V gene has CDR1 SGHTA and CDR2 FQGNSA.

This chain joins TRBV13 and TRBJ2-1; no clear D gene. Per germline, CDR1 PRHDT and CDR2 FYEKMQ (reference sequence). This CDR3 has 12 amino acids. Trimming took off 4 bases at V and 8 bases at J, with 9 bases between the two ends. Written as DNA, the CDR3 is TGTGCCAGCAGCTCTCCTCTCGATGAGCAGTTCTTC. Amino acid sequence: CASSSPLDEQFF.

V is TRBV18 and J is TRBJ2-3; D is unresolved. Germline-derived CDR1 and CDR2 are KGHSH and LQKENI. This CDR3 contains 13 residues. V lost 4 bases to trimming and J lost 1 base, with 6 bases between them. In DNA, the CDR3 is TGTGCCAGCTCACGTACAGGCACAGATACGCAGTATTTT. Translating gives CASSRTGTDTQYF.

The V and J genes are TRBV6-1 and TRBJ1-1, with 9 bases matching TRBD1. Germline loops: CDR1 MNHNS, CDR2 SASEGT. This CDR3 comprises 15 residues. Trimming cost V 4 bases and J 5 bases; bases outside gene matches: 8. The CDR3 loop reads CASSAQTGGLTEAFF. DNA of the CDR3: TGTGCCAGCAGTGCCCAGACAGGGGGATTGACTGAAGCTTTCTTT.

The V and J genes are TRBV4-1 and TRBJ1-2, with TRBD1 matching over 8 bases. The germline V gene encodes CDR1 MGHRA and CDR2 YSYEKL. The CDR3 loop spans 14 amino acids. With 5 bases clipped from V and 3 bases from J, the junction kept 5 bases outside the gene matches. CDR3 loop: CASSMPGQDYGYTF. CDR3 coding DNA: TGCGCCAGCAGCATGCCGGGACAGGACTATGGCTACACCTTC.

The chain uses TRBV7-6 and TRBJ2-1; no firm D call. Trimming stripped 5 bases from V and 0 bases from J, with 14 bases between. Germline V lookup: CDR1 SGHVS, CDR2 FNYEAQ. This CDR3 has 16 residues. CDR3 DNA sequence: TGTGCCAGCAGCGGGCATATCACGAGCTCCTACAATGAGCAGTTCTTC. Its translation is CASSGHITSSYNEQFF.

The rearrangement joins TRBV13 to TRBJ2-5; D perhaps matches TRBD1 (5 bases). V dropped 4 bases and J dropped 2 bases, with 14 bases sitting between them. Germline CDR1 is PRHDT and CDR2 is FYEKMQ (reference sequence). The CDR3 covers 15 residues. Here the CDR3 DNA reads TGTGCCAGCAGCTGGGGCCTAGACAGTCAAGAGACCCAGTACTTC. Residues: CASSWGLDSQETQYF.

This clone was seen only once. The V call is TRBV4-2, the J call TRBJ2-7; TRBD2 matches 8 bases. Germline assignment: CDR1 LGHNA and CDR2 YNFKEQ. This CDR3 spans 15 amino acids. J gave up 3 bases and V 4 bases, and 8 bases lay outside the gene matches. CDR3 in DNA: TGTGCCAGCAGCCCCCTAGCCGGGACTAGCTACGAGCAGTACTTC. Translating gives CASSPLAGTSYEQYF.

This clone was counted a single time. The rearrangement uses TRBV5-1 and TRBJ2-5; the D gene is possibly TRBD2 (5 bases). The CDR3 runs to 15 residues. The germline CDR1 and CDR2 sequences are SGHRS and YFSETQ. The germline V and J ends were trimmed by 3 bases and 7 bases, with 19 bases remaining between them. CDR3 loop: CASSSHSTGIGTQYF. The DNA for the CDR3 is TGCGCCAGCAGCTCGCACTCGACCGGGATAGGGACCCAGTACTTC.

The chain joins TRBV11-2 to TRBJ2-1; 11 bases align to TRBD2. Trimming cost V 0 bases and J 6 bases; bases outside gene matches: 10. The CDR3 covers 18 residues. Per the germline V gene, CDR1 is SGHAT and CDR2 is FQNNGV. The CDR3 region is CASSLDRITSGRGNEQFF. As DNA, the CDR3 is TGTGCCAGCAGCTTAGATCGAATTACTAGCGGGAGAGGCAATGAGCAGTTCTTC.

V is TRBV9 and J is TRBJ1-5; a weak D match, TRBD1 (5 bases). Deletions cut 4 bases from V and 6 bases from J, with 17 bases between. This CDR3 spans 15 amino acids. CDR1 is SGDLS, CDR2 YYNGEE, per germline. CDR3 amino acids: CASSLGPAGGQPQHF. Written as DNA, the CDR3 is TGTGCCAGCAGCCTGGGGCCGGCGGGGGGTCAGCCCCAGCATTTT.

This chain links TRBV5-1 with TRBJ1-2; 10 bases match TRBD1. This CDR3 is 14 amino acids long. The V gene end was trimmed by 3 bases and the J gene end by 4 bases; junction bases not matched to a gene: 3. Germline lookup yields CDR1 SGHRS and CDR2 YFSETQ. Here the CDR3 reads CASSSRTGGYGYTF. CDR3 coding DNA: TGCGCCAGCAGCTCCCGGACAGGGGGCTATGGCTACACCTTC.